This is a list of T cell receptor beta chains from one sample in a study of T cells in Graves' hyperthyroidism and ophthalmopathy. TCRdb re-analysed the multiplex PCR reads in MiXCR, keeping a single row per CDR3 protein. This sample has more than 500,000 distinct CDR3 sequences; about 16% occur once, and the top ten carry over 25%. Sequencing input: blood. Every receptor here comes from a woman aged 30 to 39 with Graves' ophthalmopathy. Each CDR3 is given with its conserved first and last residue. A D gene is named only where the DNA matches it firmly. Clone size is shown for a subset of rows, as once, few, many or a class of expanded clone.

CASSKQGAEETQYF	TGTGCCAGCAGCAAACAGGGGGCTGAGGAGACCCAGTACTTC	TRBD1	TRBV11-3	many	TRBJ2-5
CASSLGLGTDNEQFF	TGTGCCAGCAGCTTAGGACTCGGGACGGACAATGAGCAGTTCTTC	NA	TRBV11-1	many	TRBJ2-1
CASSLGLGADTQYF	TGTGCCAGCAGCTTAGGGCTAGGGGCAGATACGCAGTATTTT	NA	TRBV7-2	NA	TRBJ2-3
CASSRLAGHSSYNEQFF	TGTGCCAGCAGCCGACTAGCTGGGCACAGCTCCTACAATGAGCAGTTCTTC	TRBD2	TRBV3-1	many	TRBJ2-1
CSARAGGPSNQPQHF	TGCAGTGCTAGGGCGGGGGGGCCAAGCAATCAGCCCCAGCATTTT	NA	TRBV20-1	many	TRBJ1-5
CASSPYRGVLETQYF	TGTGCCAGCAGTCCATACAGGGGAGTCTTGGAGACCCAGTACTTC	TRBD1	TRBV28	many	TRBJ2-5
CAIRVGTSGITHEQFF	TGTGCCATCAGGGTAGGGACTAGCGGGATAACCCATGAGCAGTTCTTC	TRBD2	TRBV10-3	many	TRBJ2-1
CASRAPPKDMNTEAFF	TGTGCCAGCAGGGCCCCGCCAAAAGACATGAACACTGAAGCTTTCTTT	NA	TRBV7-9	many	TRBJ1-1
CAGRKTGVRDTQYF	TGTGCCGGCAGAAAGACAGGGGTTAGAGATACGCAGTATTTT	TRBD1	TRBV28	few	TRBJ2-3
CATSDSKYRGVTEAFF	TGTGCCACCAGTGATTCCAAATACAGGGGAGTCACTGAAGCTTTCTTT	TRBD1	TRBV24-1	few	TRBJ1-1
CASSLDWLDKSNYGYTF	TGTGCCAGCAGCTTAGATTGGTTGGACAAATCTAACTATGGCTACACCTTC	NA	TRBV7-9	many	TRBJ1-2
CASSLGPGRGTYEQYF	TGTGCCAGCAGCCTAGGACCGGGGAGGGGCACCTACGAGCAGTACTTC	TRBD2	TRBV5-8	NA	TRBJ2-7
CASSYSYLQGYGYTF	TGTGCCAGCAGTTACTCGTACCTTCAAGGCTATGGCTACACCTTC	NA	TRBV6-5	few	TRBJ1-2
CASSPRQYQETQYF	TGTGCCAGCTCACCACGGCAGTATCAAGAGACCCAGTACTTC	NA	TRBV18	once	TRBJ2-5
CASSLDSGTDTQYF	TGTGCCAGCAGCTTAGATAGCGGTACAGATACGCAGTATTTT	NA	TRBV7-2	few	TRBJ2-3
CSVPGTGSHGYTF	TGCAGCGTTCCGGGGACAGGCTCGCATGGCTACACCTTC	TRBD1	TRBV29-1	few	TRBJ1-2
CASQLGQGGNRGSPLHF	TGTGCCAGCCAGCTCGGGCAGGGGGGCAATAGGGGTTCACCCCTCCACTTT	TRBD1	TRBV6-1	few	TRBJ1-6
CSVEVMSSEKITYEQYF	TGCAGCGTTGAAGTTATGTCTAGCGAGAAAATAACCTACGAGCAGTACTTC	NA	TRBV29-1	NA	TRBJ2-7
CSASGGPNNQPQHF	TGCAGTGCTAGCGGGGGACCTAACAATCAGCCCCAGCATTTT	NA	TRBV20-1	many	TRBJ1-5
CASSSPTSGSAGTQYF	TGTGCCAGCAGTTCACCGACTAGCGGGAGTGCAGGTACGCAGTATTTT	TRBD2	TRBV28	few	TRBJ2-3
CSVEGRQQETQYF	TGCAGCGTTGAAGGACGACAGCAAGAGACCCAGTACTTC	NA	TRBV29-1	many	TRBJ2-5
CASNFRGTKYEQYF	TGTGCCAGCAACTTCCGAGGGACCAAATACGAGCAGTACTTC	NA	TRBV6-1	many	TRBJ2-7
CASRSAGGHNEQFF	TGTGCCAGCAGATCAGCGGGGGGACACAATGAGCAGTTCTTC	TRBD2	TRBV12-3/TRBV12-4	many	TRBJ2-1
CASSLAATYEQFF	TGCGCCAGCAGCTTGGCTGCGACCTATGAGCAGTTCTTC	NA	TRBV5-1	few	TRBJ2-1
CASSSASGNYGYTF	TGTGCCAGCAGTTCCGCGAGCGGTAACTATGGCTACACCTTC	NA	TRBV27	few	TRBJ1-2
CASSYLSPAGTQYF	TGTGCCAGCAGTTACTTGTCTCCCGCGGGGACCCAGTACTTC	NA	TRBV6-5	many	TRBJ2-5
CASSLARVNEQFF	TGCGCCAGCAGCTTGGCCAGGGTGAATGAGCAGTTCTTC	NA	TRBV5-1	many	TRBJ2-1
CASSPRGGEKLFF	TGTGCCAGCAGCCCGCGGGGGGGGGAGAAACTGTTTTTT	NA	TRBV13	many	TRBJ1-4
CASSDTLDSPSNQPQHF	TGTGCCAGCAGTGACACTTTGGACAGCCCTAGCAATCAGCCCCAGCATTTT	NA	TRBV9	NA	TRBJ1-5
CASSEGRQTGGETQYF	TGTGCCAGCAGTGAAGGTCGGCAAACTGGGGGGGAGACCCAGTACTTC	NA	TRBV2	many	TRBJ2-5
CASSLGGQLYNEQFF	TGTGCCAGCAGCTTGGGGGGACAGTTGTACAATGAGCAGTTCTTC	NA	TRBV11-2	many	TRBJ2-1
CASSAGTSGYEQYF	TGTGCCAGCAGCGCGGGGACTAGCGGCTACGAGCAGTACTTC	TRBD2	TRBV9	NA	TRBJ2-7
CSARDQGSTEAFF	TGCAGTGCTAGAGATCAAGGGTCCACTGAAGCTTTCTTT	NA	TRBV20-1	many	TRBJ1-1
CASSHPGSEAFF	TGTGCCAGCAGCCACCCAGGTTCTGAAGCTTTCTTT	NA	TRBV3-1	many	TRBJ1-1
CASSLNRQGRNEQFF	TGTGCCAGCAGCTTAAATCGACAGGGTAGGAATGAGCAGTTCTTC	TRBD1	TRBV7-8	many	TRBJ2-1
CASSQVNLVSYNEQFF	TGCGCCAGCAGCCAAGTTAACCTAGTCTCCTACAATGAGCAGTTCTTC	NA	TRBV4-1	few	TRBJ2-1
CASRDQGVTDTQYF	TGTGCCAGCCGGGACCAAGGAGTCACAGATACGCAGTATTTT	NA	TRBV6-2/TRBV6-3	many	TRBJ2-3
CASSYTSGRNEQFF	TGTGCCAGCAGTTACACTAGCGGACGAAATGAGCAGTTCTTC	TRBD2	TRBV6-5	NA	TRBJ2-1
CASRSRSNQPQHF	TGTGCCAGCAGGAGTAGGAGCAATCAGCCCCAGCATTTT	NA	TRBV28	few	TRBJ1-5
CASSTSGSLYEQYF	TGTGCCAGCAGTACTAGCGGGAGCCTCTACGAGCAGTACTTC	TRBD2	TRBV6-1	many	TRBJ2-7
CASSYVGQRETQYF	TGTGCCAGCAGTTATGTGGGACAGAGAGAGACCCAGTACTTC	TRBD1	TRBV6-5	few	TRBJ2-5
CASSQDLSGGSPLHF	TGTGCCAGCAGCCAAGATCTGAGTGGTGGGTCACCCCTCCACTTT	NA	TRBV4-2	NA	TRBJ1-6
CASSRGGDQPQHF	TGTGCCAGCAGCCGAGGGGGGGATCAGCCCCAGCATTTT	NA	TRBV7-9	NA	TRBJ1-5
CASSLALSSDTQYF	TGCGCCAGCAGCTTGGCCTTGTCATCAGATACGCAGTATTTT	NA	TRBV5-1	many	TRBJ2-3
CASSSSVAGGLNEQFF	TGTGCCAGCAGCTCCTCCGTAGCGGGAGGTCTCAATGAGCAGTTCTTC	TRBD2	TRBV7-3	NA	TRBJ2-1